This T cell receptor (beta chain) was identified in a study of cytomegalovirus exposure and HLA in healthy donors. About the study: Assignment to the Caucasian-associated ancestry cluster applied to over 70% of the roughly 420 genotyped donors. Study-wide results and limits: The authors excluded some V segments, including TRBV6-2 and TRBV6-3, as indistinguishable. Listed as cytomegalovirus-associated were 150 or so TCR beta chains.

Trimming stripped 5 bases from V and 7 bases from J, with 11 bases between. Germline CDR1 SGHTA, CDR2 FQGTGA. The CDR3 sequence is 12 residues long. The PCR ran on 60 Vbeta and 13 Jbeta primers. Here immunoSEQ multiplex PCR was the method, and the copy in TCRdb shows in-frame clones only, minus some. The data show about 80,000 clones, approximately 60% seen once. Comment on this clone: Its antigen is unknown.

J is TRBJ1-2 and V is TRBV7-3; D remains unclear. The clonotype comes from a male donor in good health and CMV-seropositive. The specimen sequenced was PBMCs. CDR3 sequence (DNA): TGTGCCAGCAGCGCGGCTGGTACTGGCTACACCTTC. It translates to CASSAAGTGYTF.